These 14 T cell receptor beta chains originate from one sample sequenced in a study of blood T cell repertoires in COVID-19. Generated by immunoSEQ multiplex PCR, the TCRdb table keeps only in-frame clones and is missing some. The sample lists roughly 400,000 clones; 88% were seen once. Sequenced: PBMCs or T cells enriched from blood (not recorded which). The receptors originated from a woman in her forties with acute COVID-19.

The genes are TRBV11-3 and TRBJ2-3; 10 bases are shared with TRBD1. The CDR3 extends over 14 amino acids. The V segment lost 4 bases and the J segment 6 bases; nucleotides outside the gene matches: 4. CDR1 and CDR2 (germline): SGHNT, YENEEA. The DNA of the CDR3 is TGTGCCAGCAGCTCGACAGGGGGCTGGGATACGCAGTATTTT. This gives the protein CASSSTGGWDTQYF.

The gene calls are TRBV5-4 and TRBJ2-6, with 8 positions matching TRBD2. V lost 3 bases, J lost 0 bases, and 14 bases stayed unmatched. Germline V gene data show CDR1 as SGHNT and CDR2 as YYREEE (reference sequence). This CDR3 has 20 residues. CDR3 loop: CASSSGGYGRISSGANVLTF. Here the CDR3 DNA reads TGTGCCAGCAGCTCGGGAGGGTACGGCAGGATTTCCTCTGGGGCCAACGTCCTGACTTTC.

This clone was found a few times. The chain couples TRBV7-9 to TRBJ2-3; D remains ambiguous. The CDR3 runs 11 residues. CDR1 is SEHNR and CDR2 is FQNEAQ in the germline V gene (reference sequence). V was shortened by 5 bases and J by 8 bases, with 8 bases between the two germline ends. CDR3 sequence: CASSPTFTQYF. DNA of the CDR3: TGTGCCAGCAGCCCCACATTTACGCAGTATTTT.

The chain combines TRBV28 with TRBJ1-2, with TRBD1 identical over 7 bases. With 4 bases clipped from V and 0 bases from J, the junction kept 11 bases outside the gene matches. The CDR3 sequence is 17 residues long. Germline lookup yields CDR1 MDHEN and CDR2 SYDVKM. In DNA form, the CDR3 reads TGTGCCAGCAGTTCTTTACCGGGACAGCCAGCTAACTATGGCTACACCTTC. It is translated as CASSSLPGQPANYGYTF.

Notes on this clone: Different DNA sequences within this sample yield the same CDR3. The V gene is TRBV5-1, the J gene TRBJ2-5, with a possible D match to TRBD1 (5 bases). Trimming shortened V by 2 bases and J by 1 base, and 9 bases separated the two germline ends. This CDR3 region has 14 residues. Germline V CDR1 and CDR2: SGHRS, YFSETQ. CDR3 residues: CASSLTTAQETQYF. CDR3 in DNA: TGCGCCAGCAGCTTAACGACAGCCCAAGAGACCCAGTACTTC. Full variable domain (outside the CDR3, taken from reference TRBV5-1 and TRBJ2-5): KAGVTQTPRYLIKTRGQQVTLSCSPISGHRSVSWYQQTPGQGLQFLFEYFSETQRNKGNFPGRFSGRQFSNSRSEMNVSTLELGDSALYLCASSLTTAQETQYFGPGTRLLVL.

This clone appeared many times. This rearrangement joins TRBV24-1 to TRBJ2-5; tentative D call: TRBD1 (6 bases). Trimming took 9 bases from V and 5 from J, leaving 12 bases between them. The CDR3 is made up of 12 amino acids. Looked up from germline, CDR1 is KGHDR and CDR2 is SFDVKD. CDR3 DNA sequence: TGTGCCACCGGAACAGGGTTGGAGACCCAGTACTTC. It specifies CATGTGLETQYF.

The J gene is TRBJ2-1, the V gene TRBV2; 8 bases align to TRBD2. J was trimmed by 4 bases and V by 0 bases; bases with no gene match: 5. The CDR3 runs 16 residues. CDR1 SNHLY and CDR2 FYNNEI come from the germline V gene. The CDR3 reads CASSEATASGYNEQFF. Written as DNA, the CDR3 is TGTGCCAGCAGTGAAGCAACGGCTAGCGGGTACAATGAGCAGTTCTTC.

The V call is TRBV2, the J call TRBJ1-2, with 7 bases that match TRBD1. The junction had 6 bases not matched to a gene; V was cut back by 6 bases and J by 2 bases. The CDR3 is 14 amino acids. The germline gives CDR1 SNHLY, CDR2 FYNNEI. CDR3 DNA sequence: TGTGCCAGCAGGAGTGACAGGGCGAACTATGGCTACACCTTC. This codes for CASRSDRANYGYTF.

This chain connects TRBV27 to TRBJ2-5; TRBD1 matches at 9 bases. Germline lookup yields CDR1 MNHEY and CDR2 SMNVEV (reference sequence). The CDR3 covers 15 residues. V was clipped by 5 bases and J by 5 bases; unmatched bases: 9. The CDR3 spells CASSATTGGMETQYF. DNA of the CDR3: TGTGCCAGCAGTGCTACTACAGGGGGCATGGAGACCCAGTACTTC.

The CDR3 region has the DNA TGTGCCAGTAGTCTCGACCTAGCGGGGGCTGTAGATACGCAGTATTTT. Its protein product is CASSLDLAGAVDTQYF. V and J are TRBV19 and TRBJ2-3; 10 bases are shared with TRBD2. Germline V gene data show CDR1 as LNHDA and CDR2 as SQIVND (reference sequence). The CDR3 is 16 amino acids. Trimming at V came to 5 bases and at J to 5 bases, leaving 10 bases not matched to a gene.

V is TRBV4-1 and J is TRBJ1-1, with TRBD1 matching over 9 bases. This CDR3 is 16 amino acids long. The germline CDR1 and CDR2 sequences are MGHRA and YSYEKL. The V and J ends lost 3 bases and 5 bases, in that order; junction bases with no gene match: 10. CDR3 loop: CASSHFSGQGYTEAFF. The CDR3 DNA reads TGCGCCAGCAGCCATTTTTCGGGACAGGGATATACTGAAGCTTTCTTT.

The chain recombines TRBV7-9 with TRBJ2-1; 10 bases are shared with TRBD1. Germline trimming cut 4 bases from V and 4 bases from J; bases unmatched to any gene: 4. The germline gives CDR1 SEHNR, CDR2 FQNEAQ (reference sequence). The CDR3 loop spans 15 amino acids. In DNA form, the CDR3 reads TGTGCCAGCAGCTCCGGGACAGGGGCGTACAATGAGCAGTTCTTC. This codes for CASSSGTGAYNEQFF.

The V call is TRBV11-2, the J call TRBJ2-1, with 10 bases identical to TRBD2. The CDR3 loop spans 15 amino acids. The J segment lost 5 bases and the V segment lost 5 bases, leaving 6 bases of the junction unmatched. Germline V gene lookup returns CDR1 SGHAT and CDR2 FQNNGV. CDR3 bases: TGTGCCAGCAGCCCTGGACTAGCGGATAACAATGAGCAGTTCTTC. It translates to CASSPGLADNNEQFF.

The chain uses TRBV30 and TRBJ1-2, with 9 bases that match TRBD1. This CDR3 region has 14 residues. The V gene end was trimmed by 4 bases and the J gene end by 6 bases; junction bases not matched to a gene: 9. Germline V gives CDR1 GTSNPN, CDR2 SVGIG (reference sequence). CDR3 sequence reads: CAWIQTGGRDGYTF. Here the CDR3 DNA reads TGTGCCTGGATACAAACAGGGGGCAGGGATGGCTACACCTTC.